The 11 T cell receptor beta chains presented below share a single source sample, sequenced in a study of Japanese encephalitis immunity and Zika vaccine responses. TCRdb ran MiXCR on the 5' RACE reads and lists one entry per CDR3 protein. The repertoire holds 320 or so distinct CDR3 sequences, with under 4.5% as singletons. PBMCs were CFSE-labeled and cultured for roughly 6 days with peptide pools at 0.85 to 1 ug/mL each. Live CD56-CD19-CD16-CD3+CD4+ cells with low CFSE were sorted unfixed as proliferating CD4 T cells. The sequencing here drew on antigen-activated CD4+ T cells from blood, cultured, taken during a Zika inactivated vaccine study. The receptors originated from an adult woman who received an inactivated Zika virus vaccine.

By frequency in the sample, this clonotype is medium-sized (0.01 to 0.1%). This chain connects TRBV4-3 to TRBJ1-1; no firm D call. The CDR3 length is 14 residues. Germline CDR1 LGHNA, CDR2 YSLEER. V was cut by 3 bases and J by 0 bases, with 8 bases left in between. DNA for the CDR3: TGCGCCAGCAGCCAGTTAACAGTGAACACTGAAGCTTTCTTT. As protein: CASSQLTVNTEAFF.

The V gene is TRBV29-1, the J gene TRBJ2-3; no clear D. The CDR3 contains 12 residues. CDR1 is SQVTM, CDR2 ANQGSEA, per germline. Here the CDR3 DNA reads TGCAGTACCCAAAGGGACACAGATACGCAGTATTTT. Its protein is CSTQRDTDTQYF.

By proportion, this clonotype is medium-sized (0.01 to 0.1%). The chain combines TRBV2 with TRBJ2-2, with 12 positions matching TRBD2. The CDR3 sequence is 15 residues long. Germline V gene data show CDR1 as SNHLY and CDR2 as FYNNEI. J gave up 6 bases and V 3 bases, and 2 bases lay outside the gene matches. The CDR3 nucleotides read TGTGCCAGCAGTGAGGCTAGCGGGGGGGCCGGGGAGCTGTTTTTT. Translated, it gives CASSEASGGAGELFF.

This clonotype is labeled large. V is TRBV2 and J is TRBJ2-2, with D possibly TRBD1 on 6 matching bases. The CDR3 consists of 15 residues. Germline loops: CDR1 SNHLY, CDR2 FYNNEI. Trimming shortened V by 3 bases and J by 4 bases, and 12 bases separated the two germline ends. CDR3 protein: CASSDQGLATGELFF. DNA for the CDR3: TGTGCCAGCAGTGATCAGGGGCTGGCCACCGGGGAGCTGTTTTTT. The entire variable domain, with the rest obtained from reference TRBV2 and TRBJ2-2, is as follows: EPEVTQTPSHQVTQMGQEVILRCVPISNHLYFYWYRQILGQKVEFLVSFYNNEISEKSEIFDDQFSVERPDGSNFTLKIRSTKLEDSAMYFCASSDQGLATGELFFGEGSRLTVL.

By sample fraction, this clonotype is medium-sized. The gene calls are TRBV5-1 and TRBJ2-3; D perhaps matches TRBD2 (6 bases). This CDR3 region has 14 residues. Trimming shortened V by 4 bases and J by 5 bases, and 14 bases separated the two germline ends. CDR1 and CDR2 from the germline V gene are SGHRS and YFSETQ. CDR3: CASSPTRLVDTQYF. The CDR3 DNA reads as TGCGCCAGCAGCCCGACTAGGTTGGTAGATACGCAGTATTTT.

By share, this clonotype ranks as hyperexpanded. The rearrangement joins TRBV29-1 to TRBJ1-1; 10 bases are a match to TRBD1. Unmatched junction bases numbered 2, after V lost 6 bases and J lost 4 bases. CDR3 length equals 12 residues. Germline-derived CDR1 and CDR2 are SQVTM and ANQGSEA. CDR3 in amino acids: CSVRTGGTEAFF. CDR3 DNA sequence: TGCAGCGTGAGGACAGGGGGCACTGAAGCTTTCTTT.

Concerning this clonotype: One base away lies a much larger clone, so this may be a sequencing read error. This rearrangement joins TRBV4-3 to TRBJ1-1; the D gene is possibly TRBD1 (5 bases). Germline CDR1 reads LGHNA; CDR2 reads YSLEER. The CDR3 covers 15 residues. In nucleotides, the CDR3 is TGCGCCAGCAGCCAGACCGGGACGGTGAACGCTGAAGCTTTCTTT. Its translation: CASSQTGTVNAEAFF.

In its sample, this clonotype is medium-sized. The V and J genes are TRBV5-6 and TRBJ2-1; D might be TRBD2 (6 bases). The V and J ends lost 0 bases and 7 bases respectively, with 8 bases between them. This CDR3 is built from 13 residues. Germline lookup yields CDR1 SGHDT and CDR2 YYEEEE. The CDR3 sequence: CASSLVGGNEQFF. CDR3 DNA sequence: TGTGCCAGCAGCTTGGTGGGGGGTAATGAGCAGTTCTTC. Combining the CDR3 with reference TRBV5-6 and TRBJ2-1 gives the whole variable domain DAGVTQSPTHLIKTRGQQVTLRCSPKSGHDTVSWYQQALGQGPQFIFQYYEEEERQRGNFPDRFSGHQFPNYSSELNVNALLLGDSALYLCASSLVGGNEQFFGPGTRLTVL.

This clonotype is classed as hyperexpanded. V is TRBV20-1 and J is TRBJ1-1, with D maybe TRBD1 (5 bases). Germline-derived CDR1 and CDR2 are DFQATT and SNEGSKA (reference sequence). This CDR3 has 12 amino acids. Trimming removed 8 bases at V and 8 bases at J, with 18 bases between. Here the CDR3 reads CSTGRGGNEAFF. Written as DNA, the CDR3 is TGCAGTACCGGACGTGGGGGGAACGAAGCTTTCTTT.

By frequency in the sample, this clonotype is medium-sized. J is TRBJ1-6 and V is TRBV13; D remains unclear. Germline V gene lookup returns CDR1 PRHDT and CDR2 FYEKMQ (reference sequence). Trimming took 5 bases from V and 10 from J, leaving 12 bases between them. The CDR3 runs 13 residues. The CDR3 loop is CASSGFVGSPLHF. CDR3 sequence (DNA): TGTGCCAGCAGCGGTTTCGTTGGATCACCCCTCCACTTT.

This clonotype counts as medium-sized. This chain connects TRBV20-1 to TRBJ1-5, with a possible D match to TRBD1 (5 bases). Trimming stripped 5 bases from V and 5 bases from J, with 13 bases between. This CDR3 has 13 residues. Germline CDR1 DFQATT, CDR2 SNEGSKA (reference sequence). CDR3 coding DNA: TGCAGTGCTGGGGGGGGGGTGGATCAGCCCCAGCATTTT. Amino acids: CSAGGGVDQPQHF.